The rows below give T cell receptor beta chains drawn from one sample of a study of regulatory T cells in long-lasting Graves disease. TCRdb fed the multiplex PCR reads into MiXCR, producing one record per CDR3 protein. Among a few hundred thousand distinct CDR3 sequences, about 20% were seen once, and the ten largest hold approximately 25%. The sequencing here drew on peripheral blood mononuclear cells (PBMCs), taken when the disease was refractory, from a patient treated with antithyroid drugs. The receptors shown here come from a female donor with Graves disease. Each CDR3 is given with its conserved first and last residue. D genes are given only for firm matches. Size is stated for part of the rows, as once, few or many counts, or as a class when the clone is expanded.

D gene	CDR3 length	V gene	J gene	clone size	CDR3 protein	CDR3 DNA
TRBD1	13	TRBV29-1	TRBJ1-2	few	CSVAHRGDYGYTF	TGCAGCGTGGCCCACAGGGGGGACTATGGCTACACCTTC
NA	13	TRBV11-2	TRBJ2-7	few	CASSLYSRNEQYF	TGTGCCAGCAGCTTATATAGCAGGAACGAGCAGTACTTC
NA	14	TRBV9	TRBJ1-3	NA	CASSGEGAGNTIYF	TGTGCCAGCAGCGGGGAGGGGGCTGGAAACACCATATATTTT
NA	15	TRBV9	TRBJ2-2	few	CASSVGAWGTGELFF	TGTGCCAGCAGCGTAGGAGCCTGGGGCACCGGGGAGCTGTTTTTT
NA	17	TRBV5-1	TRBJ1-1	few	CASSLGDLLLGNTEAFF	TGCGCCAGCAGCTTGGGTGACCTTCTTTTAGGTAACACTGAAGCTTTCTTT
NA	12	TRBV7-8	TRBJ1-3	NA	CASMSLGNTIYF	TGTGCCAGCATGAGTCTGGGAAACACCATATATTTT
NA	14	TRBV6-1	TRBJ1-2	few	CASSPLVRNYGYTF	TGTGCCAGCAGCCCCCTTGTTAGGAACTATGGCTACACCTTC
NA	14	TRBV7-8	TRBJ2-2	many	CASRISRGTGELFF	TGTGCCAGCAGAATTTCCAGGGGTACCGGGGAGCTGTTTTTT
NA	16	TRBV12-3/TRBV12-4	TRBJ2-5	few	CASSLLPDKRLETQYF	TGTGCCAGCAGTTTACTGCCCGACAAACGGTTGGAGACCCAGTACTTC
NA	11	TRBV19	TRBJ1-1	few	CASTRGFEAFF	TGTGCCAGTACTCGTGGGTTTGAAGCTTTCTTT
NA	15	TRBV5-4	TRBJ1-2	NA	CASSLAPAQVGGYTF	TGTGCCAGCAGCTTGGCTCCCGCCCAGGTCGGCGGCTACACCTTC
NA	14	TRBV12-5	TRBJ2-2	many	CASALGGTGGELFF	TGTGCTAGTGCCCTCGGGGGAACGGGCGGGGAGCTGTTTTTT
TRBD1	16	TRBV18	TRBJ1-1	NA	CASSLVPGQGNTEAFF	TGTGCCAGCTCACTGGTTCCGGGACAGGGGAACACTGAAGCTTTCTTT
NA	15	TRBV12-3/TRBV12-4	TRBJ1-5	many	CASSLEGQLGQPQHF	TGTGCCAGCAGTCTAGAGGGGCAATTAGGACAGCCCCAGCATTTT
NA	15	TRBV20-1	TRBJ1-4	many	CSARDTGRSNEKLFF	TGCAGTGCTAGAGACACGGGCAGAAGTAATGAAAAACTGTTTTTT